These 2 T cell receptor beta chains were sequenced from one sample in a study of breast tumors, draining lymph nodes, adjacent tissues. TCRdb analysed the multiplex PCR reads with MiXCR anew, one entry per CDR3 protein. Of 250,000 or so distinct CDR3 sequences listed, about 33% are singletons. Breast cancer patients provided tissue from their axillary draining lymph nodes. The specimen was axillary lymph node tissue. The receptors originated from a female donor with breast cancer. Some clones in this sample may be carry-over from other donors' samples.

The V gene is TRBV20-1, the J gene TRBJ2-7; 11 bases are shared with TRBD2. The V segment lost 3 bases and the J segment 5 bases; nucleotides outside the gene matches: 9. The CDR3 consists of 15 residues. Germline CDR1 DFQATT, CDR2 SNEGSKA (reference sequence). The CDR3 DNA is TGCAGTGCTAGGAATCGACTAGCGGGACTCAACGAGCAGTACTTC. Its protein product is CSARNRLAGLNEQYF.

To note about this clonotype: Given the absence of the conserved phenylalanine or tryptophan at the CDR3 end, a read error is likely. This CDR3 reads CASSLGWGLTDTQYS. The CDR3 region has the DNA TGTGCCAGCAGCTTAGGGTGGGGTCTCACCGATACGCAGTATTCT. The V and J genes are TRBV7-2 and TRBJ2-3, with unresolved D. Trimming stripped 1 base from V and 6 bases from J, with 14 bases between. The CDR3 covers 15 residues. CDR1 and CDR2 from the germline V gene are SGHTA and FQGNSA.